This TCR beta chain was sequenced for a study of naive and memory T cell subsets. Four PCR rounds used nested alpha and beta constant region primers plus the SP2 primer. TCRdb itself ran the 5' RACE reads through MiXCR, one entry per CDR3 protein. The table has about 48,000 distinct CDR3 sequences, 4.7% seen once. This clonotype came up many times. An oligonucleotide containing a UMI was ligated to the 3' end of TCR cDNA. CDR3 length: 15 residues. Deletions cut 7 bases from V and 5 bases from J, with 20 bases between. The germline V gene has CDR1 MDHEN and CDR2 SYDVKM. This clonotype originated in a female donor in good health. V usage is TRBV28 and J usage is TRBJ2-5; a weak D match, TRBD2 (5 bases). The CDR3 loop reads CASNSGGLAEETQYF. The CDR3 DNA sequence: TGTGCCAGCAATTCCGGCGGGCTAGCCGAGGAGACCCAGTACTTC.